The 32 T cell receptor beta chains presented below share a single source sample, sequenced in a study of prognosis after radiotherapy for stage I lung cancer. It was by two-round multiplex PCR that TCR beta CDR3 was amplified from genomic DNA. During first-round PCR, primers specific to each TRBV and TRBJ gene were used. In TCRdb, the multiplex PCR reads were re-called with MiXCR into one record per CDR3 protein. Among tens of thousands of distinct CDR3 sequences listed, roughly 43% were seen once. Sequencing was performed on PBMCs, taken before or after stereotactic body radiation therapy (not recorded which). Receptors were obtained from a donor aged 50 or older with non-small cell lung cancer.

The rearrangement uses TRBV6-2 or TRBV6-3 and TRBJ2-3; D may be TRBD2 (6 bases). The CDR3 has 17 amino acids. The germline gives CDR1 MNHEY, CDR2 SVGEGT. The V end was cut by 6 bases, the J end by 0 bases, with 19 bases between. The DNA of the CDR3 is TGTGCCAGCAGCTCACTAGCACTACGGGGTAGCACAGATACGCAGTATTTT. Protein sequence: CASSSLALRGSTDTQYF.

The chain links TRBV5-1 to TRBJ2-3; D is uncertain. The CDR3 is 14 residues long. Trimming took off 7 bases at V and 0 bases at J, with 12 bases between the two ends. CDR1 is SGHRS, CDR2 YFSETQ, per germline. The CDR3 DNA reads TGCGCCAGCGTGCGGTGGTGGAGCACAGATACGCAGTATTTT. This translates into CASVRWWSTDTQYF.

In its sample, this clonotype was seen many times. In DNA form, the CDR3 reads TGTGCCAGCTCCGGTTGGGGACCCGCGAACACCGGGGAGCTGTTTTTT. This sequence encodes CASSGWGPANTGELFF. The genes are TRBV6-1 and TRBJ2-2; either TRBD1 or TRBD2 may fit D (5 bases each). CDR1 is MNHNS and CDR2 is SASEGT in the germline V gene. The germline V and J ends were trimmed by 8 bases and 0 bases, with 16 bases remaining between them. This CDR3 is built from 16 residues.

This clonotype is judged medium-sized. V usage is TRBV20-1 and J usage is TRBJ1-1; a weak D match, TRBD1 (5 bases). The CDR3 loop spans 14 amino acids. Trimming shortened V by 2 bases and J by 1 base, and 11 bases separated the two germline ends. Per germline, CDR1 DFQATT and CDR2 SNEGSKA (reference sequence). The CDR3 is CSARTQGSNTEAFF. CDR3 sequence (DNA): TGCAGTGCTAGAACGCAGGGATCGAACACTGAAGCTTTCTTT.

This clonotype showed up many times. The chain recombines TRBV20-1 with TRBJ2-1, with TRBD2 identical over 11 bases. Trimming cost V 0 bases and J 4 bases; bases outside gene matches: 8. This CDR3 has 17 amino acids. Germline CDR1 is DFQATT and CDR2 is SNEGSKA (reference sequence). The CDR3 here is CSARDTTSGAFYNEQFF. The CDR3 nucleotides read TGCAGTGCTAGAGATACGACTAGCGGGGCATTTTACAATGAGCAGTTCTTC.

The CDR3 loop reads CATSDSNPGQIEFYGYTF. CDR3 nucleotide sequence: TGTGCCACCAGTGATTCCAACCCGGGACAGATAGAATTCTATGGCTACACCTTC. The chain uses TRBV24-1 and TRBJ1-2; 7 positions agree with TRBD1. The germline V gene has CDR1 KGHDR and CDR2 SFDVKD. The CDR3 runs 18 residues. V shed 2 bases and J 4 bases; nucleotides not matched to a gene: 15.

Relative to its sample, this clonotype is medium-sized (0.01 to 0.1%). In nucleotides, the CDR3 is TGTGCCAGCAGAGGACAGGGGTTTAGAAATTCACCCCTCCACTTT. Translating it yields CASRGQGFRNSPLHF. This sequence joins TRBV28 and TRBJ1-6, with 9 nucleotides matching TRBD1. The J segment lost 7 bases and the V segment lost 6 bases, leaving 7 bases of the junction unmatched. CDR1 and CDR2 (germline): MDHEN, SYDVKM. The length of the CDR3 is 15 residues.

This clonotype was detected a few times. The rearrangement links TRBV20-1 to TRBJ2-1, with TRBD2 identical over 12 bases. Germline V gene lookup returns CDR1 DFQATT and CDR2 SNEGSKA (reference sequence). Unmatched junction bases numbered 29, after V lost 2 bases and J lost 6 bases. CDR3 length: 23 amino acids. The CDR3 DNA sequence: TGCAGTGCTAGAATAAAACCGGGACTAGCGGGTAAAATCTATTCCCCTGTGGGCAATGAGCAGTTCTTC. Translation gives CSARIKPGLAGKIYSPVGNEQFF.

This clonotype was seen more than once but under ten times. The rearrangement links TRBV6-2 or TRBV6-3 to TRBJ2-1; weak D call: TRBD2 (5 bases). Trimming cost V 4 bases and J 5 bases, with 12 bases left between them. This CDR3 region has 14 residues. Germline CDR1 MNHEY, CDR2 SVGEGT. CDR3 residues: CASSSSGSHNEQFF. As DNA, the CDR3 is TGTGCCAGCAGTTCCAGCGGATCACACAATGAGCAGTTCTTC.

This clonotype was detected only a few times. The chain uses TRBV4-3 and TRBJ2-5; a weak D match, TRBD1 (5 bases). The germline V gene has CDR1 LGHNA and CDR2 YSLEER. V lost 2 bases and J 4 bases, leaving 20 bases between the germline ends. This CDR3 region has 17 residues. For the CDR3, the DNA is TGCGCCAGCAGCCAAAGTGTGACTCTCAGGGCTGGAGAGACCCAGTACTTC. It is translated as CASSQSVTLRAGETQYF.

The V gene is TRBV6-2 or TRBV6-3, the J gene TRBJ2-5, with D unresolved. Germline CDR1 MNHEY, CDR2 SVGEGT. V lost 5 bases and J lost 5, with 12 bases in between. There are 13 residues in the CDR3. The CDR3, as DNA: TGTGCCAGCAGTGTAGCTTCCCGGGAGACCCAGTACTTC. It yields the protein CASSVASRETQYF.

This clonotype was counted at least ten times. This chain connects TRBV24-1 to TRBJ2-3; 7 bases align to TRBD1. CDR3 length: 18 amino acids. In germline, CDR1 is KGHDR, CDR2 SFDVKD. J was trimmed by 4 bases and V by 5 bases; bases with no gene match: 17. The CDR3 DNA is TGTGCCACCAGTGTGGGTGCCAGCGGAGCGCAGGGGGCAGATACGCAGTATTTT. It yields the protein CATSVGASGAQGADTQYF.

The chain carries TRBV25-1 and TRBJ1-2; D possibly corresponds to TRBD1 (5 bases). V lost 5 bases, J lost 7 bases, and 17 bases lay in between. Germline V gene sequence: CDR1 MGHDK, CDR2 SYGVNS. The CDR3 has 14 amino acids. CDR3 nucleotides: TGTGCCAGCAGTCACGGCAGGGACCTATTTGGCTACACCTTC. Translated, it gives CASSHGRDLFGYTF.

Comments on this clonotype: A far more abundant clone sits one base away, making this likely a read error. The V gene is TRBV12-3 or TRBV12-4, the J gene TRBJ2-7; tentatively, D is TRBD2 (6 bases). V lost 6 bases to trimming and J lost 7 bases, with 13 bases between them. The CDR3 has 12 residues. CDR3 nucleotide sequence: TGTGCCAGCAGGACAGCGGGTAATGAGCAGTACTTC. Translated, it gives CASRTAGNEQYF.

The sample holds many counts of this clonotype. The chain recombines TRBV2 with TRBJ2-3, with 8 bases that match TRBD2. With V trimmed by 6 bases and J by 12 bases, 11 bases remained unmatched. The CDR3 loop spans 13 amino acids. Per germline, CDR1 SNHLY and CDR2 FYNNEI. CDR3 protein: CASRETSGSYQYF. CDR3 nucleotide sequence: TGTGCCAGCAGAGAGACCAGCGGGAGTTACCAGTATTTT. The full variable domain, completed using reference TRBV2 and TRBJ2-3, is EPEVTQTPSHQVTQMGQEVILRCVPISNHLYFYWYRQILGQKVEFLVSFYNNEISEKSEIFDDQFSVERPDGSNFTLKIRSTKLEDSAMYFCASRETSGSYQYFGPGTRLTVL.

This clonotype was seen at least ten times. The chain joins TRBV3-1 to TRBJ2-7, with 8 bases matching TRBD1. The germline CDR1 and CDR2 sequences are LGHDT and YNNKEL (reference sequence). The V segment lost 2 bases and the J segment 0 bases; nucleotides outside the gene matches: 6. The CDR3 is made up of 16 amino acids. In nucleotides, the CDR3 is TGTGCCAGCAGCCAACCCGGACAGGGAAACTCCTACGAGCAGTACTTC. The encoded protein is CASSQPGQGNSYEQYF.

The V gene is TRBV6-2 or TRBV6-3, the J gene TRBJ2-7; a weak D match, TRBD1 (5 bases). This CDR3 contains 15 residues. Germline V gene data show CDR1 as MNHEY and CDR2 as SVGEGT. With 3 bases removed from V and 2 bases from J, the gap between germline ends came to 14 bases. The CDR3 spells CASSYSWQGTYEQYF. As DNA, the CDR3 is TGTGCCAGCAGTTATAGTTGGCAGGGTACCTACGAGCAGTACTTC.

The gene calls are TRBV30 and TRBJ1-2; 9 bases map to TRBD1. The CDR3 has 13 residues. The trim removed 3 bases at V and 9 bases at J, leaving 8 bases unmatched. Germline values: CDR1 GTSNPN, CDR2 SVGIG (reference sequence). The CDR3 bases are TGTGCCTGGAGCCTGACAGGGGGGCATCGCTACACCTTC. Protein: CAWSLTGGHRYTF.

With regard to this clonotype: One junction end disagrees with the germline gene, perhaps due to a read error. The V gene is TRBV6-2 or TRBV6-3, the J gene TRBJ2-2, with D tentatively TRBD1 (6 bases). The CDR3 spans 14 residues. Germline V gene data show CDR1 as MNHEY and CDR2 as SVGEGT. DNA for the CDR3: TGTGCCAGCAAGGGACATGGGTACACCTGGGAGCTGTTTTTT. Translating gives CASKGHGYTWELFF.

The V and J genes are TRBV27 and TRBJ1-5; possible D gene TRBD1, 6 bases. Trimming removed 6 bases from V and 3 bases from J, with 15 bases in between. The CDR3 spans 15 residues. Germline V gene data show CDR1 as MNHEY and CDR2 as SMNVEV (reference sequence). The chain's CDR3 is CASRDPGGVNQPQHF. The CDR3 coding sequence is TGTGCCAGCAGAGATCCTGGGGGCGTCAATCAGCCCCAGCATTTT.

The chain uses TRBV2 and TRBJ2-7, with 9 bases lining up with TRBD1. The length of the CDR3 is 15 residues. Trimming at V came to 6 bases and at J to 2 bases, leaving 8 bases not matched to a gene. CDR1 and CDR2 (germline): SNHLY, FYNNEI. The CDR3 loop is CASSFAGTGTYEQYF. As DNA, the CDR3 is TGTGCCAGCAGCTTCGCCGGGACAGGGACCTACGAGCAGTACTTC.

A remark on this clonotype: Sequence at one end of the junction differs from germline and may be a read error. This chain joins TRBV27 and TRBJ1-5; 7 bases align to TRBD1. The CDR3 has 17 amino acids. Germline CDR1 is MNHEY and CDR2 is SMNVEV (reference sequence). The CDR3 DNA sequence: TGTGCCAGCAGTTTAAGCACAGGGGCCCTCAGCAATCAGCCCCAGAATTTT. It yields the protein CASSLSTGALSNQPQNF.

The chain couples TRBV12-3 or TRBV12-4 to TRBJ2-2, with 7 bases fitting TRBD1. V was pared by 3 bases and J by 6 bases, with 7 bases of the junction left unmatched. This CDR3 has 15 amino acids. CDR3 sequence: CASSFTGDGPGELFF. The CDR3 region has the DNA TGTGCCAGCAGTTTTACAGGGGACGGACCCGGGGAGCTGTTTTTT.

This clonotype was observed at least ten times. The chain recombines TRBV20-1 with TRBJ1-5; the D is unclear. The CDR3 covers 13 residues. V was pared by 3 bases and J by 1 base, with 7 bases between. Per the germline V gene, CDR1 is DFQATT and CDR2 is SNEGSKA (reference sequence). The CDR3 DNA follows: TGCAGTGCTAGTCGGTTCAGCAATCAGCCCCAGCATTTT. Translating it yields CSASRFSNQPQHF.

The chain carries TRBV2 and TRBJ2-7; 13 positions agree with TRBD2. The V gene end was trimmed by 7 bases and the J gene end by 8 bases; junction bases not matched to a gene: 8. There are 14 residues in the CDR3. Per the germline V gene, CDR1 is SNHLY and CDR2 is FYNNEI. The DNA of the CDR3 is TGTGCCAGCACTCGGACTAGCGGGAGTTTTCAGCAGTACTTC. As protein: CASTRTSGSFQQYF.

J is TRBJ1-2 and V is TRBV6-1; D perhaps matches TRBD1 (6 bases). Looked up from germline, CDR1 is MNHNS and CDR2 is SASEGT. The CDR3 is 14 residues long. V was clipped by 8 bases and J by 5 bases, with 18 bases between them. This CDR3 reads CASGGRASLYGYTF. The DNA for the CDR3 is TGTGCCAGCGGGGGCCGAGCTAGTCTTTATGGCTACACCTTC.

This chain connects TRBV20-1 to TRBJ2-6; D is undetermined. The CDR3 length is 14 residues. Germline values: CDR1 DFQATT, CDR2 SNEGSKA (reference sequence). V shed 5 bases and J shed 4 bases, with 12 bases lying between them. The CDR3 DNA follows: TGCAGTGCTGTACATCCAGTGGGGGCCAACGTCCTGACTTTC. Protein product: CSAVHPVGANVLTF.

This clonotype has at least ten counts. The V and J genes are TRBV7-9 and TRBJ1-1; 8 bases match TRBD1. J gave up 0 bases and V 5 bases, and 5 bases lay outside the gene matches. Germline CDR1 is SEHNR and CDR2 is FQNEAQ (reference sequence). This CDR3 contains 15 residues. The CDR3 loop reads CASSPQGQVNTEAFF. The DNA for the CDR3 is TGTGCCAGCAGCCCTCAGGGACAGGTGAACACTGAAGCTTTCTTT.

The chain uses TRBV11-3 and TRBJ1-1; weak D call: TRBD1 (6 bases). Deletions cut 0 bases from V and 0 bases from J, with 11 bases between. The CDR3 runs 16 residues. Germline values: CDR1 SGHNT, CDR2 YENEEA. CDR3 DNA: TGTGCCAGCAGCTTAGATTGGGGGCGGGTGAACACTGAAGCTTTCTTT. This encodes CASSLDWGRVNTEAFF.

Many counts were recorded for this clonotype. The chain has TRBV12-3 or TRBV12-4 and TRBJ2-2, with D hard to call. Trimming removed 4 bases at V and 7 bases at J, with 10 bases between. The CDR3 has 13 amino acids. CDR3 DNA: TGTGCCAGCAGTTCTCAACAGCTCGGGGAGCTGTTTTTT. Its protein product is CASSSQQLGELFF.

This clonotype showed up many times. DNA of the CDR3: TGTGCCAGCAGTGAGTGGGGTGCAGAGACCCAGTACTTC. Residues: CASSEWGAETQYF. This chain connects TRBV2 to TRBJ2-5; no definite D call. The CDR3 consists of 13 residues. Trimming removed 3 bases from V and 4 bases from J, with 9 bases in between. Germline CDR1 SNHLY, CDR2 FYNNEI.

The V and J genes are TRBV6-1 and TRBJ2-1; 9 nucleotides align to TRBD2. Per the germline V gene, CDR1 is MNHNS and CDR2 is SASEGT. The junction had 12 bases not matched to a gene; V was cut back by 6 bases and J by 0 bases. The CDR3 spans 18 residues. CDR3 protein: CASRLAGTNPSSYNEQFF. In nucleotides, the CDR3 is TGTGCCAGCAGGCTAGCGGGAACAAACCCGAGCTCCTACAATGAGCAGTTCTTC.